One and the same sample provided the 28 T cell receptor beta chains below, sequenced in a study of CD8+ T cells in alopecia areata. In each case, RNA was isolated and then reverse transcribed into cDNA as the sequencing template. The assay was immunoSEQ multiplex PCR, and TCRdb's table has in-frame clones only and misses some. Among 90,000 to 130,000 clones listed, under 60% were seen once. The sequencing input was NKG2D-low CD8+ T cells sorted from blood. The receptor source for this set is a human donor with alopecia areata.

With respect to this clone: Other DNA variants within this sample encode the same CDR3. The chain joins TRBV29-1 to TRBJ2-7; TRBD1 matches 9 bases. Germline V lookup: CDR1 SQVTM, CDR2 ANQGSEA. This CDR3 region has 16 residues. Trimming cost V 2 bases and J 7 bases; bases outside gene matches: 15. CDR3 sequence (DNA): TGCAGCGTTGAAACACCAGGACAGGGGAGTTCCGGAGAGCAGTACTTC. Encoded protein: CSVETPGQGSSGEQYF.

This chain uses TRBV9 with TRBJ2-1; D is uncertain. Deletions cut 3 bases from V and 10 bases from J, with 5 bases between. This CDR3 is built from 10 residues. CDR1 is SGDLS and CDR2 is YYNGEE in the germline V gene. The CDR3 sequence is CASSGREQFF. CDR3 bases: TGTGCCAGCAGCGGCCGAGAGCAGTTCTTC. Together with reference TRBV9 and TRBJ2-1, the CDR3 gives the full variable domain: DSGVTQTPKHLITATGQRVTLRCSPRSGDLSVYWYQQSLDQGLQFLIQYYNGEERAKGNILERFSAQQFPDLHSELNLSSLELGDSALYFCASSGREQFFGPGTRLTVL.

The V and J genes are TRBV7-8 and TRBJ2-3; 9 nucleotides align to TRBD2. The CDR3 contains 14 residues. J was trimmed by 8 bases and V by 1 base; bases with no gene match: 4. Germline-derived CDR1 and CDR2 are SGHVS and FQNEAQ. Here the CDR3 reads CASSLGRAGGTQYF. CDR3 DNA sequence: TGTGCCAGCAGCTTAGGGAGAGCGGGAGGTACGCAGTATTTT.

This chain joins TRBV19 and TRBJ2-7; 8 bases fit TRBD2. The CDR3 contains 16 residues. Trimming took 0 bases from V and 0 from J; bases not matched to a gene: 4. CDR1 and CDR2 from the germline V gene are LNHDA and SQIVND (reference sequence). The CDR3 DNA sequence: TGTGCCAGTAGTATAGAAAGCGGGAGCAGCTCCTACGAGCAGTACTTC. Translating it yields CASSIESGSSSYEQYF.

The chain combines TRBV5-4 with TRBJ2-1, with TRBD2 identical over 10 bases. Germline V gives CDR1 SGHNT, CDR2 YYREEE (reference sequence). V trimming: 4 bases; J trimming: 6 bases; junction bases outside the gene matches: 10. The CDR3 runs to 16 residues. CDR3 loop: CASSRGLAEAGNEQFF. In nucleotides, the CDR3 is TGTGCCAGCAGCCGCGGACTAGCGGAGGCGGGCAATGAGCAGTTCTTC. Full variable domain (missing parts from reference TRBV5-4 and TRBJ2-1): ETGVTQSPTHLIKTRGQQVTLRCSSQSGHNTVSWYQQALGQGPQFIFQYYREEENGRGNFPPRFSGLQFPNYSSELNVNALELDDSALYLCASSRGLAEAGNEQFFGPGTRLTVL.

V is TRBV7-9 and J is TRBJ2-4; D gene unclear. Germline CDR1 and CDR2: SEHNR and FQNEAQ (reference sequence). V dropped 4 bases and J dropped 0 bases, with 7 bases sitting between them. This CDR3 has 14 amino acids. The CDR3 loop reads CASSSPLAKNIQYF. The DNA for the CDR3 is TGTGCCAGCAGCTCTCCCCTAGCCAAAAACATTCAGTACTTC.

The chain links TRBV29-1 to TRBJ2-1; D gene uncertain. The V end was cut by 7 bases, the J end by 0 bases, with 10 bases between. The CDR3 has 13 residues. Germline V lookup: CDR1 SQVTM, CDR2 ANQGSEA. This chain's CDR3 is CSADTRSYNEQFF. The CDR3 nucleotides are TGCAGCGCTGACACGCGCTCCTACAATGAGCAGTTCTTC.

The V and J genes are TRBV6-4 and TRBJ2-3, with 8 bases identical to TRBD2. The CDR3 consists of 15 residues. Looked up from germline, CDR1 is MRHNA and CDR2 is SNTAGT. The ends lost 5 bases at V and 2 bases at J; junction bases unmatched: 6. DNA for the CDR3: TGTGCCAGCAGTACCGGGACTAGACACACAGATACGCAGTATTTT. It encodes CASSTGTRHTDTQYF.

The genes are TRBV5-6 and TRBJ2-5; D assignment may be TRBD1 or TRBD2 (5 bases each). Germline assignment: CDR1 SGHDT and CDR2 YYEEEE. The V end was cut by 3 bases, the J end by 7 bases, with 13 bases between. This CDR3 has 13 residues. The CDR3, as DNA: TGTGCCAGCAGCTGGGGGTCATCAGGGACCCAGTACTTC. Protein sequence: CASSWGSSGTQYF. Using reference TRBV5-6 and TRBJ2-5 for the parts outside the CDR3, the full variable domain is DAGVTQSPTHLIKTRGQQVTLRCSPKSGHDTVSWYQQALGQGPQFIFQYYEEEERQRGNFPDRFSGHQFPNYSSELNVNALLLGDSALYLCASSWGSSGTQYFGPGTRLLVL.

This clone was observed a handful of times. This chain joins TRBV2 and TRBJ2-7; D possibly uses TRBD1 or TRBD2 (5 bases each). Deletions cut 4 bases from V and 3 bases from J, with 19 bases between. There are 16 residues in the CDR3. The germline gives CDR1 SNHLY, CDR2 FYNNEI. In nucleotides, the CDR3 is TGTGCCAGCAGTGCCCCGGGACGGCGGATCCTCTACGAGCAGTACTTC. As protein: CASSAPGRRILYEQYF.

The rearrangement uses TRBV27 and TRBJ1-1, with D unresolved. Germline V CDR1 and CDR2: MNHEY, SMNVEV (reference sequence). This CDR3 has 13 residues. V lost 3 bases and J 1 base, leaving 6 bases between the germline ends. CDR3 in amino acids: CASSFSGNTEAFF. CDR3 sequence (DNA): TGTGCCAGCAGTTTCTCGGGGAACACTGAAGCTTTCTTT.

The chain uses TRBV7-9 and TRBJ2-7, with unresolved D. The germline V and J ends were trimmed by 5 bases and 4 bases, with 9 bases remaining between them. This CDR3 is 12 amino acids long. Looked up from germline, CDR1 is SEHNR and CDR2 is FQNEAQ (reference sequence). The CDR3 coding sequence is TGTGCCAGCAGCGCTTCAGAGTACGAGCAGTACTTC. This encodes CASSASEYEQYF. Full variable domain (missing parts from reference TRBV7-9 and TRBJ2-7): DTGVSQNPRHKITKRGQNVTFRCDPISEHNRLYWYRQTLGQGPEFLTYFQNEAQLEKSRLLSDRFSAERPKGSFSTLEIQRTEQGDSAMYLCASSASEYEQYFGPGTRLTVT.

This chain joins TRBV2 and TRBJ1-2; D perhaps matches TRBD1 (5 bases). Trimming left V 10 bases short and J 3 bases short, with 15 bases between. CDR1 is SNHLY, CDR2 FYNNEI, per germline. There are 13 residues in the CDR3. This chain's CDR3 is CAIETGTDYGYTF. CDR3 DNA sequence: TGTGCCATTGAGACCGGGACGGACTATGGCTACACCTTC.

This clone has just a few counts. This chain uses TRBV5-6 with TRBJ2-1; D unclear. V lost 7 bases to trimming and J lost 7 bases, with 12 bases between them. Germline assignment: CDR1 SGHDT and CDR2 YYEEEE. The CDR3 totals 12 residues. CDR3 DNA sequence: TGTGCCAGCCATTCTTCAGCAAATGAGCAGTTCTTC. Translated, it gives CASHSSANEQFF.

This clone came up a few times. This chain joins TRBV13 and TRBJ2-7, with TRBD2 identical over 12 bases. The V segment lost 5 bases and the J segment 3 bases; nucleotides outside the gene matches: 8. The CDR3 totals 16 residues. Germline V gene data show CDR1 as PRHDT and CDR2 as FYEKMQ (reference sequence). CDR3 DNA: TGTGCCAGCAGCCAGAGACTAGCGGGAGATGTCTACGAGCAGTACTTC. It encodes CASSQRLAGDVYEQYF.

The chain combines TRBV27 with TRBJ2-7, with TRBD1 as a possible D gene (5 bases). The CDR3 covers 13 residues. Germline values: CDR1 MNHEY, CDR2 SMNVEV (reference sequence). The ends were cut back, 8 bases at V and 2 bases at J, with 13 bases in the middle. The CDR3: CASSLGAAYEQYF. The CDR3 nucleotides are TGTGCCAGCTCCCTTGGGGCAGCCTACGAGCAGTACTTC.

This clone turned up a few times. The chain links TRBV28 to TRBJ2-3, with D possibly TRBD2 on 6 matching bases. This CDR3 spans 15 amino acids. The V end was cut by 4 bases, the J end by 5 bases, with 16 bases between. Looked up from germline, CDR1 is MDHEN and CDR2 is SYDVKM. The DNA for the CDR3 is TGTGCCAGCAGTTCCCCCTTCGGGAGAGAAGATACGCAGTATTTT. It yields the protein CASSSPFGREDTQYF.

This chain joins TRBV29-1 and TRBJ2-4; TRBD2 agrees at 10 bases. J was trimmed by 1 base and V by 7 bases; bases with no gene match: 10. CDR3 length: 16 residues. Germline CDR1 SQVTM, CDR2 ANQGSEA. The CDR3 DNA reads as TGCAGCGGGGCCCTGGGACTAGCGATTGCCAAAAACATTCAGTACTTC. This sequence encodes CSGALGLAIAKNIQYF. Full variable domain (rest looked up from reference TRBV29-1 and TRBJ2-4): SAVISQKPSRDICQRGTSLTIQCQVDSQVTMMFWYRQQPGQSLTLIATANQGSEATYESGFVIDKFPISRPNLTFSTLTVSNMSPEDSSIYLCSGALGLAIAKNIQYFGAGTRLSVL.

The chain uses TRBV27 and TRBJ2-1; D may be TRBD2 (6 bases). The CDR3 spans 13 residues. V was cut by 7 bases and J by 8 bases, with 15 bases left in between. Germline values: CDR1 MNHEY, CDR2 SMNVEV (reference sequence). DNA for the CDR3: TGTGCCAGCACTCCTACGGGGGTCCATGAGCAGTTCTTC. Translated, it gives CASTPTGVHEQFF.

The CDR3 here is CASSYTGTSGEQYF. The CDR3 nucleotides are TGTGCCAGCAGTTACACCGGGACTAGCGGCGAGCAGTACTTC. The genes are TRBV27 and TRBJ2-7; 11 bases match TRBD2. The CDR3 is 14 residues long. V was clipped by 4 bases and J by 6 bases; unmatched bases: 5. Germline V lookup: CDR1 MNHEY, CDR2 SMNVEV (reference sequence).

The gene calls are TRBV13 and TRBJ2-5, with TRBD1 matching over 9 bases. CDR3 length equals 14 residues. CDR1 and CDR2 (germline): PRHDT, FYEKMQ (reference sequence). V was pared by 5 bases and J by 2 bases, with 3 bases of the junction left unmatched. CDR3 nucleotide sequence: TGTGCCAGCAGCCGGGGACAGGGACAAGAGACCCAGTACTTC. Translated: CASSRGQGQETQYF. The whole variable domain, remainder taken from reference TRBV13 and TRBJ2-5, is AAGVIQSPRHLIKEKRETATLKCYPIPRHDTVYWYQQGPGQDPQFLISFYEKMQSDKGSIPDRFSAQQFSDYHSELNMSSLELGDSALYFCASSRGQGQETQYFGPGTRLLVL.

Remarks on this clone: Other DNA sequences in the sample encode the same CDR3. The chain has TRBV5-1 and TRBJ2-7; 8 nucleotides line up with TRBD2. J gave up 3 bases and V 2 bases, and 7 bases lay outside the gene matches. The CDR3 is made up of 15 amino acids. Germline CDR1 is SGHRS and CDR2 is YFSETQ. The CDR3 spells CASSFGAGGSYEQYF. As DNA, the CDR3 is TGCGCCAGCAGCTTCGGGGCGGGAGGCAGCTACGAGCAGTACTTC.

Only a few counts were recorded for this clone. This sequence joins TRBV4-1 and TRBJ2-5, with 10 bases fitting TRBD2. This CDR3 is built from 15 residues. The V gene's germline CDR1 is MGHRA and CDR2 YSYEKL. J was trimmed by 3 bases and V by 3 bases; bases with no gene match: 4. The CDR3 reads CASSHQREGEETQYF. CDR3 sequence (DNA): TGCGCCAGCAGCCACCAGCGGGAGGGAGAAGAGACCCAGTACTTC.

The chain has TRBV6-6 and TRBJ2-1; D is perhaps TRBD1 (7 bases). The germline V and J ends were trimmed by 3 bases and 1 base, with 10 bases remaining between them. The CDR3 covers 15 residues. Germline CDR1 and CDR2: MNHNY and SVGAGI (reference sequence). CDR3: CASSYAGGSYNEQFF. The CDR3 DNA sequence: TGTGCCAGCAGTTATGCAGGGGGGTCCTACAATGAGCAGTTCTTC.

The genes are TRBV6-5 and TRBJ2-2; the D is unclear. The CDR3 covers 13 residues. V was pared by 5 bases and J by 5 bases, with 9 bases between. CDR1 is MNHEY and CDR2 is SVGAGI in the germline V gene. The CDR3 spells CASSLTETGELFF. DNA of the CDR3: TGTGCCAGCAGTCTAACCGAGACCGGGGAGCTGTTTTTT.

The V call is TRBV5-1, the J call TRBJ1-5; 7 nucleotides agree with TRBD1. Trimming took 4 bases from V and 4 from J; bases not matched to a gene: 2. Germline V gene lookup returns CDR1 SGHRS and CDR2 YFSETQ. CDR3 length equals 13 residues. CDR3 sequence: CASSPTGNQPQHF. CDR3 nucleotide sequence: TGCGCCAGCAGCCCGACAGGGAATCAGCCCCAGCATTTT.

The rearrangement joins TRBV7-8 to TRBJ2-7, with D maybe TRBD2 (5 bases). From germline, CDR1 is SGHVS and CDR2 FQNEAQ. V shed 5 bases and J shed 0 bases, with 17 bases lying between them. The CDR3 consists of 16 residues. In DNA form, the CDR3 reads TGTGCCAGCAGCCCTCGAGGAGCGGTCTTCTCCTACGAGCAGTACTTC. This translates into CASSPRGAVFSYEQYF.

This sequence joins TRBV5-6 and TRBJ2-5, with D possibly being TRBD1 (7 bases). The length of the CDR3 is 14 residues. V dropped 2 bases and J dropped 5 bases, with 13 bases sitting between them. Per germline, CDR1 SGHDT and CDR2 YYEEEE. CDR3 loop: CASSLGGGPETQYF. The DNA for the CDR3 is TGTGCCAGCAGCTTAGGAGGGGGCCCCGAGACCCAGTACTTC.